This T cell receptor (beta chain) was sequenced for a study of shared clonotypes between healthy human individuals. For the study at large: Every donor yielded three CD4 naive, three CD4 memory, two CD8 naive and one CD8 memory plate.

This clone was counted a single time. Deletions cut 1 base from V and 2 bases from J, with 11 bases between. The CDR3 length is 15 residues. CDR1 and CDR2 (germline): SGHTA, FQGNSA. This table comes from immunoSEQ multiplex PCR, and its TCRdb copy is limited to in-frame clones, with some not included. Of roughly 2,300,000 clones detected, about nine tenths appear once; the ten largest clones hold 0.3% to 0.4%. Source material: naive CD4+ T cells from PBMCs. Documented subset: CD45RA+ positively selected. The receptor's source is a young man in good health. Some clones in this sample may be carry-over from other donors' samples. The chain employs TRBV7-2 and TRBJ2-5; no clear D gene. The CDR3: CASSLGGRLQETQYF. The CDR3 region has the DNA TGTGCCAGCAGCTTAGGTGGCAGGCTACAAGAGACCCAGTACTTC.